One and the same sample provided the 6 T cell receptor beta chains below, sequenced in a study of T cells in Graves' hyperthyroidism and ophthalmopathy. RNA transcripts provided the source from which TCR beta CDR3 regions were amplified. HTBI primers drove first-round RT-PCR of the TCR CDR3. TCRdb called the multiplex PCR reads again in MiXCR, with one record for every CDR3 protein. The sample contains approximately 690,000 distinct CDR3 sequences, about 14% of which appear only once. Sequencing input: blood. All receptors derive from a woman aged 45-60 years with Graves' ophthalmopathy.

This clonotype was seen many times. The chain uses TRBV3-1 and TRBJ2-7; a possible D gene is TRBD2 (6 bases). From germline, CDR1 is LGHDT and CDR2 YNNKEL (reference sequence). CDR3 length equals 14 residues. The V gene lost 0 bases and the J gene lost 8 bases, with 14 bases spanning the gap. This CDR3 reads CASSQDIPGGKQYF. The CDR3 DNA sequence: TGTGCCAGCAGCCAAGATATTCCTGGAGGGAAGCAGTACTTC.

There are many counts of this clonotype. The chain couples TRBV20-1 to TRBJ1-1; tentative D call: TRBD1 (6 bases). V was clipped by 1 base and J by 1 base, with 10 bases between them. The germline V gene encodes CDR1 DFQATT and CDR2 SNEGSKA (reference sequence). The CDR3 is 14 residues long. CDR3 DNA: TGCAGTGCTAGAGCACCAGGGGAGAACACTGAAGCTTTCTTT. As protein: CSARAPGENTEAFF.

This clonotype was detected ten times or more. The genes are TRBV2 and TRBJ2-7; 8 bases align to TRBD1. This CDR3 has 14 residues. V trimming: 5 bases; J trimming: 6 bases; junction bases outside the gene matches: 9. Looked up from germline, CDR1 is SNHLY and CDR2 is FYNNEI. CDR3 protein: CASSKDRAVVEQYF. DNA for the CDR3: TGTGCCAGCAGTAAGGACAGGGCGGTTGTCGAGCAGTACTTC.

This clonotype is a singleton in its sample. The V call is TRBV30, the J call TRBJ2-7, with 11 bases lining up with TRBD1. The V gene's germline CDR1 is GTSNPN and CDR2 SVGIG (reference sequence). With 0 bases clipped from V and 0 bases from J, the junction kept 7 bases outside the gene matches. This CDR3 is built from 17 residues. CDR3 residues: CAWSVSGTGGSSYEQYF. The CDR3 DNA sequence: TGTGCCTGGAGTGTATCCGGGACAGGGGGGAGCTCCTACGAGCAGTACTTC.

This clonotype has at least ten counts. The rearrangement joins TRBV13 to TRBJ2-1, with D maybe TRBD1 (5 bases). The CDR3 length is 15 residues. The ends were cut back, 0 bases at V and 0 bases at J, with 6 bases in the middle. Germline CDR1 is PRHDT and CDR2 is FYEKMQ (reference sequence). CDR3 in amino acids: CASSLGTASYNEQFF. CDR3 bases: TGTGCCAGCAGCTTAGGGACAGCCTCCTACAATGAGCAGTTCTTC.

This clonotype was seen a single time. V gene TRBV6-2 or TRBV6-3 combines with J gene TRBJ2-3; 15 bases agree with TRBD2. V was clipped by 5 bases and J by 7 bases; unmatched bases: 10. The germline V gene encodes CDR1 MNHEY and CDR2 SVGEGT. The CDR3 has 17 residues. DNA for the CDR3: TGTGCCAGCAGTACCCCGGGACTAGCGGGAGGTAGATATACGCAGTATTTT. This encodes CASSTPGLAGGRYTQYF.